The 31 T cell receptor beta chains reported below all come from one sample, sequenced in a study of blood T cell repertoires in COVID-19. The table came from immunoSEQ multiplex PCR; TCRdb's copy has only in-frame clones and leaves some out. The repertoire includes tens of thousands of clones, roughly 89% of them detected once, and roughly 8.3% sits in the top ten. Sequencing was carried out using peripheral blood. These receptors came from a human donor with active COVID-19. The donor label of this sample is uncertain.

This rearrangement joins TRBV27 to TRBJ2-7; TRBD1 agrees at 8 bases. Trimming took 3 bases from V and 1 from J; bases not matched to a gene: 11. This CDR3 is 17 amino acids long. Per germline, CDR1 MNHEY and CDR2 SMNVEV (reference sequence). In nucleotides, the CDR3 is TGTGCCAGCAGTTTGTACTACGGGACAGGCGATTCCTACGAGCAGTACTTC. It specifies CASSLYYGTGDSYEQYF.

V and J are TRBV4-1 and TRBJ1-5, with TRBD1 as a possible D gene (5 bases). The ends were cut back, 0 bases at V and 6 bases at J, with 12 bases in the middle. Germline CDR1 and CDR2: MGHRA and YSYEKL. This CDR3 has 15 amino acids. CDR3 DNA sequence: TGCGCCAGCAGCCAAGATGCGGGGCTAGGTCAGCCCCAGCATTTT. It yields the protein CASSQDAGLGQPQHF.

J is TRBJ2-5 and V is TRBV3-1 (or the pseudogene TRBV3-2), with TRBD2 matching 15 bases. J lost 4 bases, V lost 1 base, and 4 bases had no gene match. CDR3 length equals 17 residues. Germline V CDR1 and CDR2: LGHDT, YNNKEL (reference sequence). CDR3 sequence (DNA): TGTGCCAGCAGCCAAGTGGGGACTAGCGGGAGGTTAGAGACCCAGTACTTC. This gives the protein CASSQVGTSGRLETQYF.

V usage is TRBV30 and J usage is TRBJ2-3; tentative D call: TRBD2 (6 bases). V was pared by 0 bases and J by 6 bases, with 13 bases between. Per the germline V gene, CDR1 is GTSNPN and CDR2 is SVGIG (reference sequence). This CDR3 spans 14 amino acids. The CDR3 protein is CAWSVRGLGDTQYF. The CDR3 nucleotides are TGTGCCTGGAGTGTACGGGGACTTGGGGATACGCAGTATTTT. The full variable domain, with the rest looked up from reference TRBV30 and TRBJ2-3, is SQTIHQWPATLVQPVGSPLSLECTVEGTSNPNLYWYRQAAGRGLQLLFYSVGIGQISSEVPQNLSASRPQDRQFILSSKKLLLSDSGFYLCAWSVRGLGDTQYFGPGTRLTVL.

J is TRBJ2-7 and V is TRBV5-6; 13 bases are shared with TRBD2. The CDR3 spans 18 residues. In germline, CDR1 is SGHDT, CDR2 YYEEEE. Trimming took 2 bases from V and 13 from J; bases not matched to a gene: 21. The CDR3 sequence is CASSLAQPGLAGNYERYF. The CDR3 DNA sequence: TGTGCCAGCAGCTTAGCACAGCCGGGACTAGCGGGAAACTACGAGCGATACTTC. Supplemented by reference TRBV5-6 and TRBJ2-7, the full variable domain reads DAGVTQSPTHLIKTRGQQVTLRCSPKSGHDTVSWYQQALGQGPQFIFQYYEEEERQRGNFPDRFSGHQFPNYSSELNVNALLLGDSALYLCASSLAQPGLAGNYERYFGPGTRLTVT.

Regarding this clone: At one end the junction does not follow the germline gene, possibly because of a read error. V is TRBV7-7 and J is TRBJ2-5; no firm D call. The CDR3 has 14 residues. Germline CDR1 is SSHAT and CDR2 is FNYEAQ (reference sequence). Here the CDR3 reads CASSPGPGQETQYF. DNA for the CDR3: TGTGCTAGCAGTCCAGGCCCCGGCCAAGAGACCCAGTACTTC.

This clone was seen a few times. The V and J genes are TRBV7-3 and TRBJ1-1; 9 bases are shared with TRBD1. The CDR3 is 14 residues long. J lost 5 bases, V lost 6 bases, and 7 bases had no gene match. CDR1 is SGHTA and CDR2 is FQGTGA in the germline V gene. The CDR3 loop is CASSGQGPGTEAFF. The CDR3 DNA reads TGTGCCAGCAGTGGACAGGGGCCGGGGACTGAAGCTTTCTTT.

V is TRBV4-3 and J is TRBJ2-5; 9 positions agree with TRBD1. Germline V CDR1 and CDR2: LGHNA, YSLEER. V shed 0 bases, J shed 1 base, and the junction held 15 bases outside the gene matches. The CDR3 contains 20 residues. The DNA for the CDR3 is TGCGCCAGCAGCCAAGATTTGGGACAGGGCCAAGGCCCCTTCCAAGAGACCCAGTACTTC. It specifies CASSQDLGQGQGPFQETQYF.

The CDR3: CANQDRTNSPLHF. Here the CDR3 DNA reads TGTGCCAACCAAGACAGAACTAATTCACCCCTCCACTTT. The chain joins TRBV10-3 to TRBJ1-6; TRBD1 might be the D (5 bases). Germline lookup yields CDR1 ENHRY and CDR2 SYGVKD. The CDR3 runs 13 residues. V was trimmed by 10 bases and J by 6 bases, leaving 13 bases between them.

V and J are TRBV27 and TRBJ2-5; the match to TRBD1 covers 10 bases. In germline, CDR1 is MNHEY, CDR2 SMNVEV (reference sequence). After removal of 5 bases from V and 5 bases from J, the junction contained 11 bases not matched to a gene. The CDR3 has 16 residues. In DNA, the CDR3 is TGTGCCAGCAGTCCCTCCAGACAGGGGGCGGGGGAGACCCAGTACTTC. Translated: CASSPSRQGAGETQYF.

This chain uses TRBV5-4 with TRBJ2-3; D might be TRBD2 (6 bases). In germline, CDR1 is SGHNT, CDR2 YYREEE (reference sequence). CDR3 length: 15 residues. V was pared by 3 bases and J by 2 bases, with 13 bases between. CDR3 sequence (DNA): TGTGCCAGCAGCTCTGCGGGACGAAACACAGATACGCAGTATTTT. Its protein product is CASSSAGRNTDTQYF.

The CDR3 nucleotides are TGTGCCAGCAGCCGCCCGGTGAACACTGAAGCTTTCTTT. Its translation: CASSRPVNTEAFF. The J gene is TRBJ1-1, the V gene TRBV28; D uncertain. CDR1 and CDR2 (germline): MDHEN, SYDVKM. The CDR3 consists of 13 residues. Trimming stripped 6 bases from V and 0 bases from J, with 8 bases between.

Only a few counts were recorded for this clone. The chain carries TRBV19 and TRBJ2-1; unclear D gene. The CDR3 covers 14 residues. With 0 bases removed from V and 7 bases from J, the gap between germline ends came to 10 bases. CDR1 and CDR2 (germline): LNHDA, SQIVND (reference sequence). The CDR3 is CASSIDPSWNEQFF. Written as DNA, the CDR3 is TGTGCCAGTAGTATAGATCCTAGTTGGAATGAGCAGTTCTTC.

The chain uses TRBV15 and TRBJ2-5; 8 nucleotides align to TRBD2. This CDR3 is 15 amino acids long. Germline CDR1 LNHNV, CDR2 YYDKDF (reference sequence). With 1 base clipped from V and 5 bases from J, the junction kept 6 bases outside the gene matches. This chain's CDR3 is CATSRATSVVETQYF. The CDR3, as DNA: TGTGCCACCAGCAGAGCGACTAGCGTCGTGGAGACCCAGTACTTC.

The genes are TRBV28 and TRBJ2-3, with D possibly matching TRBD2 (6 bases). This CDR3 has 15 amino acids. The germline gives CDR1 MDHEN, CDR2 SYDVKM. V was trimmed by 3 bases and J by 0 bases, leaving 10 bases between them. This CDR3 is CASSLTGSSTDTQYF. The CDR3 DNA reads as TGTGCCAGCAGTTTGACCGGGAGTAGCACAGATACGCAGTATTTT.

This chain uses TRBV11-2 with TRBJ2-5; tentative D call: TRBD2 (5 bases). The CDR3 runs to 13 residues. Per germline, CDR1 SGHAT and CDR2 FQNNGV. Trimming cost V 4 bases and J 0 bases, with 6 bases left between them. The CDR3, as DNA: TGTGCCAGCAGCTCGGACTACCAAGAGACCCAGTACTTC. Translating gives CASSSDYQETQYF.

The chain carries TRBV27 and TRBJ2-7; the match to TRBD2 covers 14 bases. The CDR3 contains 19 residues. Trimming cost V 2 bases and J 7 bases; bases outside gene matches: 16. The germline CDR1 and CDR2 sequences are MNHEY and SMNVEV (reference sequence). The CDR3 spells CASSLAIPQGLAGVEEQYF. The CDR3 DNA is TGTGCCAGCAGTTTAGCCATCCCCCAGGGACTAGCGGGAGTGGAGGAGCAGTACTTC.

The chain has TRBV4-1 and TRBJ2-1, with D uncertain. V shed 0 bases and J shed 4 bases, with 10 bases lying between them. Germline V lookup: CDR1 MGHRA, CDR2 YSYEKL. This CDR3 is built from 15 residues. CDR3 loop: CASSQDFVDYNEQFF. Written as DNA, the CDR3 is TGCGCCAGCAGCCAAGATTTCGTAGATTACAATGAGCAGTTCTTC.

The CDR3 DNA follows: TGTGCCAGCAGCTTAACCTGGACAACCTACGAGCAGTACTTC. This codes for CASSLTWTTYEQYF. The chain combines TRBV7-2 with TRBJ2-7; D may be TRBD1 (5 bases). The V and J ends lost 2 bases and 2 bases respectively, with 10 bases between them. Germline V lookup: CDR1 SGHTA, CDR2 FQGNSA. The length of the CDR3 is 14 residues. The variable domain in full, with the rest retrieved from reference TRBV7-2 and TRBJ2-7, is GAGVSQSPSNKVTEKGKDVELRCDPISGHTALYWYRQSLGQGLEFLIYFQGNSAPDKSGLPSDRFSAERTGGSVSTLTIQRTQQEDSAVYLCASSLTWTTYEQYFGPGTRLTVT.

This chain joins TRBV5-1 and TRBJ2-1; D is unclear. Trimming took 4 bases from V and 3 from J, leaving 14 bases between them. The germline V gene encodes CDR1 SGHRS and CDR2 YFSETQ. The CDR3 extends over 15 amino acids. CDR3 DNA sequence: TGCGCCAGCAGCCCGGAAGGCGGCAACTACAATGAGCAGTTCTTC. This encodes CASSPEGGNYNEQFF. The whole variable domain, remainder taken from reference TRBV5-1 and TRBJ2-1, is KAGVTQTPRYLIKTRGQQVTLSCSPISGHRSVSWYQQTPGQGLQFLFEYFSETQRNKGNFPGRFSGRQFSNSRSEMNVSTLELGDSALYLCASSPEGGNYNEQFFGPGTRLTVL.

This chain joins TRBV6-1 and TRBJ2-3, with 9 positions matching TRBD2. The CDR3 extends over 16 amino acids. Germline V gene lookup returns CDR1 MNHNS and CDR2 SASEGT. The ends lost 1 base at V and 4 bases at J; junction bases unmatched: 6. The CDR3 region has the DNA TGTGCCAGCAGTGAAGTCAGCGGGAGGAGAGCAGATACGCAGTATTTT. This translates into CASSEVSGRRADTQYF.

The gene calls are TRBV29-1 and TRBJ1-2, with TRBD1 matching over 7 bases. J was trimmed by 4 bases and V by 8 bases; bases with no gene match: 10. Per the germline V gene, CDR1 is SQVTM and CDR2 is ANQGSEA. This CDR3 comprises 13 residues. The CDR3 DNA sequence: TGCAGCTCCCGGGACAGTAATTCCTATGGCTACACCTTC. Residues: CSSRDSNSYGYTF.

This clone was found once. The J gene is TRBJ2-1, the V gene TRBV7-2, with D possibly TRBD1 on 5 matching bases. With 5 bases removed from V and 5 bases from J, the gap between germline ends came to 19 bases. The germline V gene encodes CDR1 SGHTA and CDR2 FQGNSA. CDR3 length equals 16 residues. This chain's CDR3 is CASSPRGHRVNNEQFF. As DNA, the CDR3 is TGTGCCAGCAGCCCAAGGGGTCACCGAGTTAACAATGAGCAGTTCTTC.

The V gene is TRBV18, the J gene TRBJ1-2; tentative D call: TRBD1 (5 bases). Germline V gene data show CDR1 as KGHSH and CDR2 as LQKENI. This CDR3 comprises 16 residues. Between the trimmed V and J ends, which lost 2 bases and 3 bases, there was a span of 16 bases. CDR3 protein: CASSPTPSGDYYGYTF. CDR3 in DNA: TGTGCCAGCTCACCAACACCGAGTGGGGACTACTATGGCTACACCTTC.

This chain connects TRBV15 to TRBJ2-3; D uncertain. The V end was cut by 0 bases, the J end by 0 bases, with 10 bases between. The germline gives CDR1 LNHNV, CDR2 YYDKDF (reference sequence). The CDR3 loop spans 16 amino acids. CDR3 bases: TGTGCCACCAGCAGAGATCGGCGGAGTAGCACAGATACGCAGTATTTT. This codes for CATSRDRRSSTDTQYF. Using reference TRBV15 and TRBJ2-3 for the parts outside the CDR3, the full variable domain is DAMVIQNPRYQVTQFGKPVTLSCSQTLNHNVMYWYQQKSSQAPKLLFHYYDKDFNNEADTPDNFQSRRPNTSFCFLDIRSPGLGDTAMYLCATSRDRRSSTDTQYFGPGTRLTVL.

Only a few counts were recorded for this clone. CDR3 nucleotide sequence: TGTGCCAGCAATCAACTAGCGGGAATTACCGGGGAGCTGTTTTTT. Its translation: CASNQLAGITGELFF. The J gene is TRBJ2-2, the V gene TRBV27; 10 nucleotides match TRBD2. CDR1 and CDR2 from the germline V gene are MNHEY and SMNVEV (reference sequence). Trimming cost V 7 bases and J 5 bases; bases outside gene matches: 7. This CDR3 comprises 15 residues.

The V call is TRBV29-1, the J call TRBJ2-1; D is possibly TRBD2 (5 bases). This CDR3 contains 11 residues. Trimming left V 7 bases short and J 5 bases short, with 9 bases between. Germline V gene lookup returns CDR1 SQVTM and CDR2 ANQGSEA. In nucleotides, the CDR3 is TGCAGCGCGGACGGGAACAATGAGCAGTTCTTC. Encoded protein: CSADGNNEQFF.

The chain is built from TRBV28 and TRBJ2-5, with 7 bases aligning to TRBD2. Per the germline V gene, CDR1 is MDHEN and CDR2 is SYDVKM. The length of the CDR3 is 14 residues. The trim removed 3 bases at V and 4 bases at J, leaving 5 bases unmatched. The CDR3: CASSLAGALETQYF. DNA of the CDR3: TGTGCCAGCAGTTTGGCGGGAGCTTTAGAGACCCAGTACTTC.

This chain joins TRBV3-1 (or the pseudogene TRBV3-2) and TRBJ1-1; 9 nucleotides agree with TRBD1. CDR1 is LGHDT, CDR2 YNNKEL, per germline (reference sequence). The V and J ends lost 1 base and 2 bases, in that order; junction bases with no gene match: 2. This CDR3 region has 15 residues. CDR3 loop: CASSQGQGGNTEAFF. CDR3 nucleotide sequence: TGTGCCAGCAGCCAAGGACAGGGGGGAAACACTGAAGCTTTCTTT.

The rearrangement uses TRBV28 and TRBJ2-7, with 7 bases lining up with TRBD1. CDR3 length: 19 residues. The V and J ends lost 4 bases and 2 bases, in that order; junction bases with no gene match: 20. CDR1 and CDR2 (germline): MDHEN, SYDVKM. The CDR3: CASSSIPYSDRAGPYEQYF. CDR3 in DNA: TGTGCCAGCAGTTCTATACCTTATTCAGACAGGGCAGGGCCCTACGAGCAGTACTTC.

The V gene is TRBV6-1, the J gene TRBJ1-1, with 7 bases matching TRBD1. J was trimmed by 2 bases and V by 2 bases; bases with no gene match: 2. Germline V CDR1 and CDR2: MNHNS, SASEGT. This CDR3 has 14 residues. The chain's CDR3 is CASSETGVNTEAFF. CDR3 sequence (DNA): TGTGCCAGCAGTGAAACAGGGGTTAACACTGAAGCTTTCTTT.